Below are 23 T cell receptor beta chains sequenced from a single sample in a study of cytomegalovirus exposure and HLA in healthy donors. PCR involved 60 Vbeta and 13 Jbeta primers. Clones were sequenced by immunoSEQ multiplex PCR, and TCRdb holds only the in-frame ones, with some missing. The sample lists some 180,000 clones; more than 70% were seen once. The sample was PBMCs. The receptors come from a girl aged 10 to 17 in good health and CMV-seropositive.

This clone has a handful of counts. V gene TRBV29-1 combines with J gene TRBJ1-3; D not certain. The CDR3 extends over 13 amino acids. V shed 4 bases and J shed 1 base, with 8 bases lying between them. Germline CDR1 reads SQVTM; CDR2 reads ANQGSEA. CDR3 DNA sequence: TGCAGCGTTGTAGTGACATCTGGAAACACCATATATTTT. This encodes CSVVVTSGNTIYF.

This chain's CDR3 is CASSAGLLLSYEQYF. The DNA for the CDR3 is TGTGCCAGCTCAGCGGGTCTCCTACTTTCCTACGAGCAGTACTTC. V and J are TRBV25-1 and TRBJ2-5; weak D call: TRBD2 (6 bases). The tail of the sequence fits TRBJ2-7 better, so the J call may be wrong. The V gene's germline CDR1 is MGHDK and CDR2 SYGVNS. The CDR3 length is 15 residues.

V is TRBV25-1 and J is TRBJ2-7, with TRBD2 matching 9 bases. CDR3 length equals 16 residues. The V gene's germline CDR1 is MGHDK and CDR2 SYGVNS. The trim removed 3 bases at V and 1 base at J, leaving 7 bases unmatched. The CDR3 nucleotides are TGTGCCAGCAGTGATGCGAGACTAGCGGAATCCTACGAGCAGTACTTC. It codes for CASSDARLAESYEQYF.

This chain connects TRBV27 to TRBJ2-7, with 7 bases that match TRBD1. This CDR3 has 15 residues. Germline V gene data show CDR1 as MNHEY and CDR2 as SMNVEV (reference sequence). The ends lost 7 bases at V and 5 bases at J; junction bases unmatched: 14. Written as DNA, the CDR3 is TGTGCCAGCACTACCGGGACAGCCCTTGGAGACGAGCAGTACTTC. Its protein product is CASTTGTALGDEQYF.

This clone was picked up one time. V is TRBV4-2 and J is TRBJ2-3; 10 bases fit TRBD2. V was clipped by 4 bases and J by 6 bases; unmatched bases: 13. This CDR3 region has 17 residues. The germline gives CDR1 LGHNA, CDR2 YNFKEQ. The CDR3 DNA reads TGTGCCAGCAGCCCCGCGGAAGGACTAGCGGAGGGGGATACGCAGTATTTT. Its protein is CASSPAEGLAEGDTQYF.

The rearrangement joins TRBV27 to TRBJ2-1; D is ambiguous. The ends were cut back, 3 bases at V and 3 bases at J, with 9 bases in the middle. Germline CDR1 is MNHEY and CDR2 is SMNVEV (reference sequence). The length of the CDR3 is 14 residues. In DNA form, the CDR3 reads TGTGCCAGCAGTTTTTCGGTTAACTACAATGAGCAGTTCTTC. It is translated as CASSFSVNYNEQFF.

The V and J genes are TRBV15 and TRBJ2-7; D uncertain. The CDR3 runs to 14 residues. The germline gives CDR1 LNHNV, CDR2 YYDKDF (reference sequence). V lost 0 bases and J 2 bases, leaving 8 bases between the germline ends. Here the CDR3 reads CATSRDGRPYEQYF. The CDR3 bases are TGTGCCACCAGCAGAGATGGCAGGCCCTACGAGCAGTACTTC.

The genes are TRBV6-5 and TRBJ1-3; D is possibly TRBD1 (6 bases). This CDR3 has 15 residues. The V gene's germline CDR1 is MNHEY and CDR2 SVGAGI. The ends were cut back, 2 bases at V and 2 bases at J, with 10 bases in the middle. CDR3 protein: CASSYAAGAGNTIYF. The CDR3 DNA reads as TGTGCCAGCAGTTACGCGGCAGGGGCTGGAAACACCATATATTTT.

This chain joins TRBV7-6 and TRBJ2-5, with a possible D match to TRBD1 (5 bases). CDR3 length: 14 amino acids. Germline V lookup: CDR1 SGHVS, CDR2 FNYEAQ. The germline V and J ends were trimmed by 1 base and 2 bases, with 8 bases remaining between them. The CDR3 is CASSLVREQETQYF. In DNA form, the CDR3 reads TGTGCCAGCAGCTTAGTCAGGGAACAAGAGACCCAGTACTTC.

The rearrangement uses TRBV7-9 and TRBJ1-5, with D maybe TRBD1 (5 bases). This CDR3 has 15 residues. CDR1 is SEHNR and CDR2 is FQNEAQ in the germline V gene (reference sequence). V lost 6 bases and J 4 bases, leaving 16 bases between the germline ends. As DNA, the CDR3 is TGTGCCAGCAGTCTGGGGTCAGGGTCTAATCAGCCCCAGCATTTT. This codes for CASSLGSGSNQPQHF.

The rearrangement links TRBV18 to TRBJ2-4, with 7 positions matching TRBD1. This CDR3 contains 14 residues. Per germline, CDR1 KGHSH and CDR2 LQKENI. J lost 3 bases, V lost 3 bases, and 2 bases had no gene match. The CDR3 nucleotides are TGTGCCAGCTCACCGACAGGGTTCAAAAACATTCAGTACTTC. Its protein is CASSPTGFKNIQYF.

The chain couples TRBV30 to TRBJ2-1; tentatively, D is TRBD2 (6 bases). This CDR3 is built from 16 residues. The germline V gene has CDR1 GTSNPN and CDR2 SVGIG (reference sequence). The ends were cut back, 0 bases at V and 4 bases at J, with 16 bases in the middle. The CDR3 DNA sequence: TGTGCCTGGAGTGTTATTCCCGGGAGAGAGTACAATGAGCAGTTCTTC. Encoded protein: CAWSVIPGREYNEQFF.

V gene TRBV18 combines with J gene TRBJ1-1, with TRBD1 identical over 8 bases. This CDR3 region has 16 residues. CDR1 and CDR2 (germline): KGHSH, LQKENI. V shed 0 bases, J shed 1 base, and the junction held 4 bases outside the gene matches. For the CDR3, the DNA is TGTGCCAGCTCACCACCTGGACAGGGCCAGAACACTGAAGCTTTCTTT. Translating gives CASSPPGQGQNTEAFF.

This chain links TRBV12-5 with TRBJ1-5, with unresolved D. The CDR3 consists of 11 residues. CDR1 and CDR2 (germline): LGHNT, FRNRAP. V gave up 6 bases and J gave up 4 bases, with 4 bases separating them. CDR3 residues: CASGLNQPQHF. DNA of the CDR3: TGTGCTAGTGGCCTTAATCAGCCCCAGCATTTT.

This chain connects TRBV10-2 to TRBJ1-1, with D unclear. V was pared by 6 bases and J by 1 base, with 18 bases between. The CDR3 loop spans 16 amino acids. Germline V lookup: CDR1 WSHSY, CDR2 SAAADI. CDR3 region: CASRDLISNPNTEAFF. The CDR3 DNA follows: TGCGCCAGCAGAGACTTAATAAGCAATCCGAACACTGAAGCTTTCTTT.

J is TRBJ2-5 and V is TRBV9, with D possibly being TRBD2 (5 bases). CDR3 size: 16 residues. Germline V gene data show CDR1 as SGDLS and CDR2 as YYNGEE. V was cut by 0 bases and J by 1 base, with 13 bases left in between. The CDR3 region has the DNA TGTGCCAGCAGCGTAGGAGGGATGGATTTCCAAGAGACCCAGTACTTC. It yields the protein CASSVGGMDFQETQYF.

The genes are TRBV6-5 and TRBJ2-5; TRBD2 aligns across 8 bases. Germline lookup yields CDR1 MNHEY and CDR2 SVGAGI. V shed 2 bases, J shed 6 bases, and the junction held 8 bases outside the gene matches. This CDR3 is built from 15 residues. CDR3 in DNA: TGTGCCAGCAGTTACGGCCGTAGCGGGACTAAGACCCAGTACTTC. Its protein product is CASSYGRSGTKTQYF.

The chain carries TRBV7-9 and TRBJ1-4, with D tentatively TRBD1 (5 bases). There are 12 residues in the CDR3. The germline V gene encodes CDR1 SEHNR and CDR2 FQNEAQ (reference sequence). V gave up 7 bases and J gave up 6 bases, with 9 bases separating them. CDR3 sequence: CASKGVDEKLFF. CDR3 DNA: TGTGCCAGCAAAGGGGTGGATGAAAAACTGTTTTTT.

The CDR3: CASTPRGPSDTQYF. CDR3 bases: TGTGCCAGTACCCCTAGGGGTCCCTCCGATACGCAGTATTTT. V usage is TRBV19 and J usage is TRBJ2-3; tentatively, D is TRBD1 (5 bases). The CDR3 consists of 14 residues. Germline lookup yields CDR1 LNHDA and CDR2 SQIVND (reference sequence). Trimming left V 7 bases short and J 6 bases short, with 17 bases between.

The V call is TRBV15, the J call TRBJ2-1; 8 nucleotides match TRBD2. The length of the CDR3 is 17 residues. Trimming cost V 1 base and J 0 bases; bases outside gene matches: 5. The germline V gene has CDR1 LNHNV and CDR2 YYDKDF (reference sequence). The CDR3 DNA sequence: TGTGCCACCAGCAGAGCCTTGAGCGGGAGCTCCTACAATGAGCAGTTCTTC. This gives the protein CATSRALSGSSYNEQFF.

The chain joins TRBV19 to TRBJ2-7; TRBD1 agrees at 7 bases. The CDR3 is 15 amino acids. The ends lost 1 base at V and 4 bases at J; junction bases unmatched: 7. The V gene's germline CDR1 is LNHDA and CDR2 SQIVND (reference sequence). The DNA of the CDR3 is TGTGCCAGTAGTATAGCCCCCGGACAGGATTACGAGCAGTACTTC. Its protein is CASSIAPGQDYEQYF.

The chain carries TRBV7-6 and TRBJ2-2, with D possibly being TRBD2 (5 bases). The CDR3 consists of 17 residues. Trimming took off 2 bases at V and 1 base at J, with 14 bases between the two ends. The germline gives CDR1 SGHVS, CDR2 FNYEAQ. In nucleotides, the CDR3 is TGTGCCAGCAGCTTATCGGGCGGGCGATTGAACACCGGGGAGCTGTTTTTT. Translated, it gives CASSLSGGRLNTGELFF.

CDR3 DNA: TGTGCCAGCAGCTCCCCCCTAAAAGATGACAGGAATCAGCCCCAGCATTTT. Protein: CASSSPLKDDRNQPQHF. The chain has TRBV5-8 and TRBJ1-5; maybe TRBD1 (6 bases). Deletions cut 3 bases from V and 4 bases from J, with 20 bases between. Germline loops: CDR1 SGHTS, CDR2 YDEGEE. This CDR3 is 17 amino acids long.